These T cell receptor beta chains were read from a single sample in a study of blood T cells in healthy people across ages. TCRdb itself ran the 5' RACE reads through MiXCR, one entry per CDR3 protein. The top ten hold roughly 40% of the sample, which has over 700,000 distinct CDR3 sequences, about 53% seen once. Sequenced input: blood. These receptors all come from an elderly man in good health. CDR3s include the opening cysteine and the closing phenylalanine or tryptophan. D genes are given only for firm matches. Not all rows give a size; the values are once, few, many and, for expanded clones, a class.

j_call: TRBJ1-2; d_call: NA; v_call: TRBV6-1; clone_size: few; cdr3_aa: CATRDKANYGCTF; cdr3_nt: NA
j_call: TRBJ2-7; d_call: TRBD2; v_call: TRBV9; clone_size: NA; cdr3_aa: CASSVSGNSYEQYF; cdr3_nt: TGTGCCAGCAGCGTTAGCGGGAACTCCTACGAGCAGTACTTC
j_call: TRBJ2-1; d_call: NA; v_call: TRBV5-1; clone_size: NA; cdr3_aa: CASSGRGGPNEQFF; cdr3_nt: TGCGCCAGCAGCGGTCGGGGCGGGCCCAATGAGCAGTTCTTC
j_call: TRBJ2-1; d_call: TRBD2; v_call: TRBV2; clone_size: NA; cdr3_aa: CASRTSGSDEQFF; cdr3_nt: TGTGCCAGCAGGACTAGCGGGAGCGATGAGCAGTTCTTC
j_call: TRBJ2-7; d_call: NA; v_call: TRBV24-1; clone_size: NA; cdr3_aa: CATSAPDREAYF; cdr3_nt: TGTGCCACCAGTGCCCCTGACAGGGAGGCGTACTTC
j_call: TRBJ2-7; d_call: TRBD1; v_call: TRBV2; clone_size: few; cdr3_aa: CASKSGTGGPNEQYF; cdr3_nt: TGTGCCAGCAAGTCCGGGACAGGGGGCCCCAATGAGCAGTACTTC
j_call: TRBJ1-6; d_call: NA; v_call: TRBV7-3; clone_size: NA; cdr3_aa: CASSLKGLDSPLHF; cdr3_nt: TGTGCCAGCAGCTTAAAGGGTCTTGATTCACCCCTCCACTTT
j_call: TRBJ2-7; d_call: TRBD2; v_call: TRBV6-6; clone_size: NA; cdr3_aa: CASSSHRDYRCEQYF; cdr3_nt: TGTGCCAGCAGTTCCCACCGGGACTACCGCTGCGAGCAGTACTTC
j_call: TRBJ2-1; d_call: TRBD2; v_call: TRBV29-1; clone_size: NA; cdr3_aa: CSAAGLAAYNEQFF; cdr3_nt: TGCAGCGCCGCGGGACTAGCGGCTTACAATGAGCAGTTCTTC
j_call: TRBJ2-1; d_call: NA; v_call: TRBV3-1; clone_size: NA; cdr3_aa: CASKESGNGYNEQFF; cdr3_nt: TGTGCCAGCAAGGAGTCCGGGAACGGGTACAATGAGCAGTTCTTC
j_call: TRBJ2-2; d_call: NA; v_call: TRBV5-1; clone_size: NA; cdr3_aa: CASSRRGGRNTGELFF; cdr3_nt: TGCGCCAGCAGTCGACGAGGGGGGCGCAACACCGGGGAGCTGTTTTTT
j_call: TRBJ2-7; d_call: TRBD2; v_call: TRBV10-3; clone_size: NA; cdr3_aa: CAISESGLAGPSSSYNEQYF; cdr3_nt: TGTGCCATCAGTGAGTCCGGACTAGCGGGACCTTCGAGCTCCTACAATGAGCAGTACTTC
j_call: TRBJ2-6; d_call: NA; v_call: TRBV5-5; clone_size: NA; cdr3_aa: CASSLAPSPSGANVLTF; cdr3_nt: TGTGCCAGCAGCTTGGCACCGTCGCCCTCTGGGGCCAACGTCCTGACTTTC
j_call: TRBJ2-1; d_call: TRBD2; v_call: TRBV12-3/TRBV12-4; clone_size: NA; cdr3_aa: CASSSYPRTSGSINNEQFF; cdr3_nt: TGTGCCAGCAGTTCCTACCCTCGGACTAGCGGGAGTATCAACAATGAGCAGTTCTTC
j_call: TRBJ2-5; d_call: NA; v_call: TRBV20-1; clone_size: NA; cdr3_aa: CSARAGTSFREQYF; cdr3_nt: TGCAGTGCTAGAGCCGGGACGAGCTTTAGGGAGCAGTACTTC
j_call: TRBJ1-1; d_call: NA; v_call: TRBV28; clone_size: NA; cdr3_aa: CVSSGDTEAFF; cdr3_nt: TGTGTCAGCAGCGGGGACACTGAAGCTTTCTTT
j_call: TRBJ2-5; d_call: TRBD2; v_call: TRBV7-2; clone_size: NA; cdr3_aa: CASSLVSRTSSQETQYF; cdr3_nt: TGTGCCAGCAGCTTAGTGAGTCGGACTAGCAGCCAAGAGACCCAGTACTTC
j_call: TRBJ2-7; d_call: NA; v_call: TRBV20-1; clone_size: NA; cdr3_aa: CSATIGTGVYEQYF; cdr3_nt: TGCAGTGCTACTATCGGGACTGGAGTCTACGAGCAGTACTTC
j_call: TRBJ2-1; d_call: TRBD2; v_call: TRBV12-3/TRBV12-4; clone_size: once; cdr3_aa: CASTTSGSYNEQFF; cdr3_nt: TGTGCCAGCACGACTAGCGGGTCCTACAATGAGCAGTTCTTC
j_call: TRBJ1-2; d_call: NA; v_call: TRBV27; clone_size: few; cdr3_aa: CASSAQGDYGYTF; cdr3_nt: TGTGCCAGCAGTGCACAGGGTGACTATGGCTACACCTTC
j_call: TRBJ2-5; d_call: NA; v_call: TRBV3-1; clone_size: NA; cdr3_aa: CASSQRSLETQYF; cdr3_nt: TGTGCCAGCAGCCAGCGGTCTTTGGAGACCCAGTACTTC
j_call: TRBJ2-5; d_call: NA; v_call: TRBV11-2; clone_size: NA; cdr3_aa: CASSLEIDRTQYF; cdr3_nt: TGTGCCAGCAGCTTAGAGATAGACAGGACCCAGTACTTC
j_call: TRBJ2-7; d_call: TRBD1; v_call: TRBV11-2; clone_size: NA; cdr3_aa: CASSSLSQGAREQYF; cdr3_nt: TGTGCCAGCAGCTCCCTATCACAGGGGGCGCGGGAGCAGTACTTC